Presented here are 20 T cell receptor beta chains from one specimen sequenced in a study of T cell responses to AZD1222 COVID-19 vaccine. Clones were read by immunoSEQ multiplex PCR, and TCRdb kept only the in-frame ones, dropping some. There are over 120,000 clones in the sample; roughly 89% occur only once, and approximately 5.4% lies in the top ten. Source: peripheral blood, taken on day 0 of AZD1222 vaccination. All receptors come from an adult in good health.

The V and J genes are TRBV27 and TRBJ1-3; TRBD1 aligns across 10 bases. This CDR3 has 16 amino acids. Germline V gives CDR1 MNHEY, CDR2 SMNVEV (reference sequence). J gave up 3 bases and V 4 bases, and 6 bases lay outside the gene matches. The CDR3, as DNA: TGTGCCAGCAGTTCCACCGACAGGGGGCTTGGAAACACCATATATTTT. Protein product: CASSSTDRGLGNTIYF.

The rearrangement links TRBV5-1 to TRBJ1-2, with a weak D call TRBD1 (5 bases). The CDR3 sequence is 14 residues long. Germline lookup yields CDR1 SGHRS and CDR2 YFSETQ. The V and J ends lost 4 bases and 8 bases respectively, with 18 bases between them. The CDR3 region has the DNA TGCGCCAGCAGCCCGGACACGGGTTACGCCGGCTACACCTTC. It translates to CASSPDTGYAGYTF.

The count of this clone is one. The chain recombines TRBV5-1 with TRBJ1-5; D is ambiguous. Trimming removed 4 bases at V and 0 bases at J, with 11 bases between. Germline-derived CDR1 and CDR2 are SGHRS and YFSETQ. The CDR3 totals 15 residues. The CDR3 loop reads CASSADGDSNQPQHF. The CDR3 nucleotides read TGCGCCAGCAGCGCGGACGGCGATAGCAATCAGCCCCAGCATTTT.

The chain is built from TRBV5-5 and TRBJ2-1; no clear D. The CDR3 runs 14 residues. V lost 4 bases to trimming and J lost 7 bases, with 15 bases between them. Germline assignment: CDR1 SGHKS and CDR2 YYEKEE (reference sequence). CDR3 DNA: TGTGCCAGCAGCCGAGGACGGGCCCAGAATGAGCAGTTCTTC. Protein product: CASSRGRAQNEQFF.

The rearrangement uses TRBV7-9 and TRBJ1-1, with 8 bases fitting TRBD1. The CDR3 contains 13 residues. Germline CDR1 and CDR2: SEHNR and FQNEAQ (reference sequence). J lost 4 bases, V lost 4 bases, and 2 bases had no gene match. CDR3 region: CASSSGGITEAFF. The CDR3 region has the DNA TGTGCCAGCAGCTCAGGGGGCATCACTGAAGCTTTCTTT.

This chain links TRBV7-8 with TRBJ1-5, with D unresolved. CDR1 and CDR2 (germline): SGHVS, FQNEAQ. V was clipped by 4 bases and J by 11 bases, with 15 bases between them. The CDR3 loop spans 13 amino acids. CDR3 sequence: CASSSTSNSAQHF. The CDR3 coding sequence is TGTGCCAGCAGCTCGACCTCAAATTCCGCCCAGCATTTT.

CDR3 bases: TGTGCCACCAGCGGTTATAGCAATCAGCCCCAGCATTTT. Amino acids: CATSGYSNQPQHF. The gene calls are TRBV15 and TRBJ1-5; D unresolved. Per the germline V gene, CDR1 is LNHNV and CDR2 is YYDKDF (reference sequence). The V end was cut by 5 bases, the J end by 0 bases, with 5 bases between. This CDR3 is built from 13 residues. The complete variable domain, with remaining parts taken from reference TRBV15 and TRBJ1-5, reads DAMVIQNPRYQVTQFGKPVTLSCSQTLNHNVMYWYQQKSSQAPKLLFHYYDKDFNNEADTPDNFQSRRPNTSFCFLDIRSPGLGDTAMYLCATSGYSNQPQHFGDGTRLSIL.

This chain links TRBV24-1 with TRBJ1-5; 9 positions agree with TRBD1. This CDR3 region has 17 residues. Looked up from germline, CDR1 is KGHDR and CDR2 is SFDVKD. V lost 4 bases and J lost 1; bases outside the gene matches: 7. CDR3 sequence: CATSDDGQGLSNQPQHF. The CDR3 DNA reads as TGTGCCACCAGTGACGACGGACAGGGGCTAAGCAATCAGCCCCAGCATTTT.

This chain joins TRBV7-9 and TRBJ2-7; 10 bases are a match to TRBD1. Germline assignment: CDR1 SEHNR and CDR2 FQNEAQ (reference sequence). V shed 5 bases and J 7 bases; nucleotides not matched to a gene: 14. The CDR3 contains 16 residues. CDR3: CASSPTLRQGAREQYF. In nucleotides, the CDR3 is TGTGCCAGCAGCCCCACCCTGAGACAGGGGGCCCGGGAGCAGTACTTC.

This sequence joins TRBV28 and TRBJ1-4, with unresolved D. Germline V gene data show CDR1 as MDHEN and CDR2 as SYDVKM. The CDR3 has 15 amino acids. Trimming removed 3 bases from V and 8 bases from J, with 16 bases in between. CDR3 coding DNA: TGTGCCAGCAGTTTCCCTGGATTCGGCCGGGAAAAACTGTTTTTT. Amino acid sequence: CASSFPGFGREKLFF.

This chain links TRBV5-4 with TRBJ1-4; no clear D gene. The CDR3 runs 15 residues. Germline V gene lookup returns CDR1 SGHNT and CDR2 YYREEE (reference sequence). Trimming cost V 1 base and J 0 bases, with 7 bases left between them. The CDR3 here is CASSLSPATNEKLFF. The CDR3 DNA sequence: TGTGCCAGCAGCTTGTCGCCGGCAACTAATGAAAAACTGTTTTTT.

In this sample, this clone turned up once. The V gene is TRBV28, the J gene TRBJ2-1, with TRBD2 identical over 8 bases. This CDR3 is 15 amino acids long. The germline V gene encodes CDR1 MDHEN and CDR2 SYDVKM. V gave up 8 bases and J gave up 3 bases; unmatched junction bases: 9. The CDR3 is CASLTSGLYYNEQFF. The CDR3 DNA reads as TGTGCCAGCCTCACTAGCGGACTCTACTACAATGAGCAGTTCTTC. Supplemented by reference TRBV28 and TRBJ2-1, the full variable domain reads DVKVTQSSRYLVKRTGEKVFLECVQDMDHENMFWYRQDPGLGLRLIYFSYDVKMKEKGDIPEGYSVSREKKERFSLILESASTNQTSMYLCASLTSGLYYNEQFFGPGTRLTVL.

The V gene is TRBV2, the J gene TRBJ2-7; TRBD2 might be the D (5 bases). Trimming left V 4 bases short and J 5 bases short, with 21 bases between. This CDR3 region has 16 residues. Germline loops: CDR1 SNHLY, CDR2 FYNNEI. The CDR3, as DNA: TGTGCCAGCAGTGGAGGGTGGAGGACGGGGAGCAACGAGCAGTACTTC. It codes for CASSGGWRTGSNEQYF.

The V call is TRBV2, the J call TRBJ2-3; TRBD1 might be the D (5 bases). Trimming removed 7 bases from V and 1 base from J, with 15 bases in between. Germline CDR1 SNHLY, CDR2 FYNNEI. The CDR3 spans 15 residues. The chain's CDR3 is CASNRVDTGTDTQYF. As DNA, the CDR3 is TGTGCCAGCAATAGGGTGGACACCGGCACAGATACGCAGTATTTT.

This chain joins TRBV28 and TRBJ2-4, with D possibly TRBD2 on 6 matching bases. The CDR3 is made up of 15 amino acids. CDR1 MDHEN and CDR2 SYDVKM come from the germline V gene. Trimming removed 2 bases at V and 8 bases at J, with 16 bases between. The CDR3 here is CASSLGGADRYIQYF. The CDR3 bases are TGTGCCAGCAGTTTAGGAGGGGCCGATAGGTACATTCAGTACTTC.

This chain joins TRBV11-1 and TRBJ2-2; the D is unclear. V was clipped by 3 bases and J by 6 bases, with 11 bases between them. Germline V gene lookup returns CDR1 SGHAT and CDR2 FQDESV (reference sequence). The CDR3 totals 14 residues. In nucleotides, the CDR3 is TGTGCCAGCAGCTTCTATCGGGCTTCCGGGGAGCTGTTTTTT. This encodes CASSFYRASGELFF.

This chain joins TRBV3-1 (or the pseudogene TRBV3-2) and TRBJ2-1, with 8 bases lining up with TRBD1. Trimming removed 1 base from V and 1 base from J; junction bases left unmatched: 12. This CDR3 has 19 amino acids. Germline CDR1 LGHDT, CDR2 YNNKEL (reference sequence). The chain's CDR3 is CASSQVQGGSAGSYNEQFF. The CDR3, as DNA: TGTGCCAGCAGCCAAGTACAGGGGGGATCCGCGGGATCCTACAATGAGCAGTTCTTC.

The genes are TRBV5-4 and TRBJ1-2; D gene uncertain. The germline CDR1 and CDR2 sequences are SGHNT and YYREEE (reference sequence). The CDR3 extends over 14 amino acids. Trimming cost V 5 bases and J 4 bases, with 15 bases left between them. CDR3 region: CASRSPSTPYGYTF. The CDR3 nucleotides read TGTGCCAGCAGAAGTCCATCGACCCCCTATGGCTACACCTTC.

This chain links TRBV10-2 with TRBJ1-5; D might be TRBD1 (5 bases). Germline V gene data show CDR1 as WSHSY and CDR2 as SAAADI. The CDR3 runs to 15 residues. V was pared by 2 bases and J by 3 bases, with 11 bases between. CDR3 protein: CASSERGKYNQPQHF. The CDR3 DNA reads as TGCGCCAGCAGTGAGAGGGGAAAGTACAATCAGCCCCAGCATTTT.

The chain is built from TRBV21-1 and TRBJ2-7; TRBD2, as called in the table, went unchecked against the DNA. TRBV21-1 is described as a pseudogene. The CDR3 has 17 amino acids. The CDR3, as DNA: TGTGCCAGCAGCAAAGAGGTAAGCGGACCCGATAGTGGCGAGCAGTACTTC. It codes for CASSKEVSGPDSGEQYF.